A single sample is the source of the 26 T cell receptor beta chains below, sequenced in a study of Graves' ophthalmopathy and Graves' hyperthyroidism. Amplification of the TCR beta CDR3 regions used RNA transcripts (as template). An initial RT-PCR round employing HTBI primers preceded a second-round multiplex PCR. A single record per CDR3 protein comes from TCRdb applying MiXCR to the multiplex PCR reads. The sample has 450,000 or so distinct CDR3 sequences, around 15% seen once. Material: blood. Receptors originate from a woman under 40 with Graves' ophthalmopathy.

Many counts were recorded for this clonotype. The gene calls are TRBV2 and TRBJ2-2; 9 bases line up with TRBD2. The CDR3 extends over 16 amino acids. In germline, CDR1 is SNHLY, CDR2 FYNNEI. V lost 4 bases, J lost 4 bases, and 7 bases stayed unmatched. DNA of the CDR3: TGTGCCAGCAGTGTGGGGTTAGCGGGAGCCACCGGGGAGCTGTTTTTT. Its translation is CASSVGLAGATGELFF.

This clonotype was counted at least ten times. The chain uses TRBV11-2 and TRBJ2-2; D gene ambiguous. CDR1 is SGHAT, CDR2 FQNNGV, per germline. The CDR3 length is 14 residues. The V gene lost 4 bases and the J gene lost 6 bases, with 12 bases spanning the gap. This CDR3 is CASSYIFRAGELFF. The CDR3 nucleotides are TGTGCCAGCAGCTATATTTTTAGGGCCGGGGAGCTGTTTTTT. The full variable domain, completed using reference TRBV11-2 and TRBJ2-2, is EAGVAQSPRYKIIEKRQSVAFWCNPISGHATLYWYQQILGQGPKLLIQFQNNGVVDDSQLPKDRFSAERLKGVDSTLKIQPAKLEDSAVYLCASSYIFRAGELFFGEGSRLTVL.

This clonotype came up many times. The chain couples TRBV4-1 to TRBJ2-7; D is possibly TRBD1 (5 bases). The CDR3 runs 15 residues. Germline lookup yields CDR1 MGHRA and CDR2 YSYEKL. V lost 2 bases to trimming and J lost 5 bases, with 16 bases between them. CDR3 coding DNA: TGCGCCAGCAGCCAAAGGGCCATACAGGACCACGAGCAGTACTTC. Its protein product is CASSQRAIQDHEQYF.

The chain couples TRBV6-4 to TRBJ2-7; TRBD2 aligns across 8 bases. This CDR3 comprises 12 residues. CDR1 is MRHNA, CDR2 SNTAGT, per germline. After removal of 11 bases from V and 5 bases from J, the junction contained 8 bases not matched to a gene. CDR3 in amino acids: CAHRGGGNEQYF. In DNA form, the CDR3 reads TGTGCCCACCGGGGGGGAGGAAACGAGCAGTACTTC.

The table lists this clonotype with a few counts. The chain joins TRBV15 to TRBJ2-5; 11 bases are a match to TRBD2. The CDR3 loop spans 14 amino acids. V gave up 7 bases and J gave up 5 bases; unmatched junction bases: 6. The germline gives CDR1 LNHNV, CDR2 YYDKDF (reference sequence). The CDR3 sequence is CATKLAGVFETQYF. The CDR3 nucleotides read TGTGCCACCAAACTAGCGGGAGTTTTCGAGACCCAGTACTTC.

This clonotype was recorded once. For the CDR3, the DNA is TGTGCCAGCAGTTTAGGGGGATTTGGTGAAGCTTTCTTT. It specifies CASSLGGFGEAFF. This chain connects TRBV12-3 or TRBV12-4 to TRBJ1-1, with unresolved D. V lost 1 base to trimming and J lost 7 bases, with 10 bases between them. The CDR3 spans 13 residues.

In its sample, this clonotype was seen many times. The chain is built from TRBV6-1 and TRBJ1-2, with no clear D. V was pared by 4 bases and J by 3 bases, with 12 bases between. Germline V gene lookup returns CDR1 MNHNS and CDR2 SASEGT. The CDR3 is 14 residues long. The CDR3 loop is CASSAPGIHYGYTF. DNA of the CDR3: TGTGCCAGCAGTGCTCCCGGGATACACTATGGCTACACCTTC.

In DNA form, the CDR3 reads TGCAGTGCTACTCTTTCGTACTTGAACACTGAAGCTTTCTTT. It codes for CSATLSYLNTEAFF. The chain employs TRBV20-1 and TRBJ1-1; D gene unclear. This CDR3 contains 14 residues. Germline loops: CDR1 DFQATT, CDR2 SNEGSKA (reference sequence). Trimming left V 4 bases short and J 0 bases short, with 12 bases between.

This clonotype was detected ten times or more. CDR3 amino acids: CASSVGQGMTYEQYF. The CDR3 DNA reads as TGTGCCAGCAGTGTGGGACAGGGGATGACCTACGAGCAGTACTTC. V gene TRBV6-1 combines with J gene TRBJ2-7; 10 bases are shared with TRBD1. Germline V gene lookup returns CDR1 MNHNS and CDR2 SASEGT. The V and J ends lost 4 bases and 2 bases, in that order; junction bases with no gene match: 5. The CDR3 is 15 residues long.

The sample holds many counts of this clonotype. The rearrangement joins TRBV12-3 or TRBV12-4 to TRBJ1-5, with D perhaps matching TRBD1 (5 bases). This CDR3 is built from 17 residues. V gave up 6 bases and J gave up 0 bases, with 18 bases separating them. The CDR3 sequence is CASSPRTQVNSNQPQHF. CDR3 DNA sequence: TGTGCCAGCAGCCCTCGGACACAAGTTAATAGCAATCAGCCCCAGCATTTT.

The chain links TRBV13 to TRBJ2-7; no clear D gene. This CDR3 has 12 residues. The V and J ends lost 6 bases and 5 bases respectively, with 11 bases between them. CDR1 and CDR2 (germline): PRHDT, FYEKMQ (reference sequence). The DNA of the CDR3 is TGTGCCAGCAGTCTCGGGCGGAACGAGCAGTACTTC. It specifies CASSLGRNEQYF. The entire variable domain, with the rest obtained from reference TRBV13 and TRBJ2-7, is as follows: AAGVIQSPRHLIKEKRETATLKCYPIPRHDTVYWYQQGPGQDPQFLISFYEKMQSDKGSIPDRFSAQQFSDYHSELNMSSLELGDSALYFCASSLGRNEQYFGPGTRLTVT.

This clonotype has a count of ten or more. This chain connects TRBV27 to TRBJ2-7; TRBD1 matches 7 bases. Germline CDR1 MNHEY, CDR2 SMNVEV (reference sequence). V shed 6 bases and J 5 bases; nucleotides not matched to a gene: 4. The CDR3 is 12 amino acids. The CDR3 loop is CASSQTGNEQYF. CDR3 nucleotide sequence: TGTGCCAGCAGCCAGACAGGGAACGAGCAGTACTTC.

This clonotype was observed at least ten times. The rearrangement joins TRBV3-1 to TRBJ1-2; the D is unclear. CDR1 is LGHDT, CDR2 YNNKEL, per germline (reference sequence). This CDR3 is 13 amino acids long. Trimming cost V 2 bases and J 7 bases, with 11 bases left between them. The DNA for the CDR3 is TGTGCCAGCAGCCAAAGAGGGAGAGGTGGCTACACCTTC. Translated: CASSQRGRGGYTF.

This chain links TRBV7-9 with TRBJ1-1; D may be TRBD1 (5 bases). The CDR3 is 14 amino acids. The germline V gene has CDR1 SEHNR and CDR2 FQNEAQ (reference sequence). V was trimmed by 3 bases and J by 5 bases, leaving 13 bases between them. CDR3 amino acids: CASSFLAGGTEAFF. The CDR3 DNA reads as TGTGCCAGCAGCTTCCTCGCTGGGGGAACTGAAGCTTTCTTT.

The sample holds many counts of this clonotype. The CDR3 region is CASSLWPFSNYGYTF. The CDR3 bases are TGTGCCAGCAGTTTATGGCCATTTTCTAACTATGGCTACACCTTC. The chain carries TRBV12-3 or TRBV12-4 and TRBJ1-2; D is uncertain. V gave up 2 bases and J gave up 0 bases, with 10 bases separating them. The CDR3 loop spans 15 amino acids.

This clonotype has a count of ten or more. The chain is built from TRBV6-1 and TRBJ1-2; D uncertain. Germline V gives CDR1 MNHNS, CDR2 SASEGT. CDR3 length equals 15 residues. V lost 1 base and J lost 0, with 9 bases in between. CDR3 in amino acids: CASSEVLPANYGYTF. DNA of the CDR3: TGTGCCAGCAGTGAAGTGCTACCAGCTAACTATGGCTACACCTTC.

The chain combines TRBV4-2 with TRBJ1-1, with a weak D call TRBD1 (6 bases). This CDR3 is 16 amino acids long. Germline V gene data show CDR1 as LGHNA and CDR2 as YNFKEQ. Trimming removed 4 bases at V and 1 base at J, with 16 bases between. This CDR3 reads CASSLWTDFPNTEAFF. In DNA, the CDR3 is TGTGCCAGCAGCCTATGGACAGATTTTCCGAACACTGAAGCTTTCTTT.

The sample holds many counts of this clonotype. The chain couples TRBV6-1 to TRBJ1-1; D not certain. Trimming cost V 8 bases and J 1 base, with 5 bases left between them. In germline, CDR1 is MNHNS, CDR2 SASEGT. This CDR3 contains 11 residues. Here the CDR3 DNA reads TGTGCCAGCGGCCGGAACACTGAAGCTTTCTTT. It encodes CASGRNTEAFF.

This clonotype was seen a few times. This rearrangement joins TRBV6-1 to TRBJ2-4, with TRBD2 as a possible D gene (6 bases). Trimming left V 6 bases short and J 5 bases short, with 17 bases between. The length of the CDR3 is 15 residues. The germline V gene encodes CDR1 MNHNS and CDR2 SASEGT. The CDR3 nucleotides read TGTGCCAGCAGCGTCTCGCGGGGTATCGAAAACATTCAGTACTTC. Translated: CASSVSRGIENIQYF.

The CDR3 DNA follows: TGTGCCAGCAGCTTAGGCGGTTCTCTCCCTGGCTCCCAGTACTTC. Residues: CASSLGGSLPGSQYF. The gene calls are TRBV11-2 and TRBJ2-5; D gene ambiguous. V lost 1 base and J lost 9, with 18 bases in between. Germline V gene data show CDR1 as SGHAT and CDR2 as FQNNGV. The CDR3 loop spans 15 amino acids.

In this sample, this clonotype turned up many times. This sequence joins TRBV10-3 and TRBJ2-2, with no clear D. The CDR3 totals 13 residues. V lost 11 bases to trimming and J lost 5 bases, with 15 bases between them. Germline CDR1 and CDR2: ENHRY and SYGVKD. For the CDR3, the DNA is TGTGCCCTTCAAAGGACCGAGACCGGGGAGCTGTTTTTT. Translation: CALQRTETGELFF.

This clonotype appeared many times. This may stem from a read error, because a much larger clone lies one nucleotide away. The V gene is TRBV7-9, the J gene TRBJ2-7; D is unclear. Germline CDR1 is SEHNR and CDR2 is FQNEAQ (reference sequence). Deletions cut 6 bases from V and 2 bases from J, with 8 bases between. The CDR3 is 12 amino acids. Here the CDR3 reads CASSIETYEQYF. The DNA of the CDR3 is TGTGCCAGCAGTATCGAGACCTACGAGCAGTACTTC.

This clonotype was recorded at least ten times. This chain links TRBV12-3 or TRBV12-4 with TRBJ2-7, with TRBD2 identical over 16 bases. V dropped 5 bases and J dropped 5; count of bases not matched to a gene: 12. The CDR3 totals 18 residues. DNA for the CDR3: TGTGCCAGCAGTGCGGGACTAGCGGGGGGGCCCCTCCTAAACGAGCAGTACTTC. Translation: CASSAGLAGGPLLNEQYF.

This clonotype was picked up many times. The chain carries TRBV28 and TRBJ1-1; a weak D match, TRBD1 (5 bases). The CDR3 consists of 15 residues. V dropped 2 bases and J dropped 4 bases, with 14 bases sitting between them. Germline CDR1 is MDHEN and CDR2 is SYDVKM. As DNA, the CDR3 is TGTGCCAGCAGTTTACCAGGGCCCTCGGGCACTGAAGCTTTCTTT. This gives the protein CASSLPGPSGTEAFF.

This clonotype has ten or more counts. The chain employs TRBV7-9 and TRBJ1-1; 8 bases fit TRBD1. The germline gives CDR1 SEHNR, CDR2 FQNEAQ (reference sequence). Unmatched junction bases numbered 8, after V lost 6 bases and J lost 8 bases. This CDR3 is built from 13 residues. The CDR3 DNA follows: TGTGCCAGCAGTGTGGGGGGACAGGTAGAAGCTTTCTTT. It yields the protein CASSVGGQVEAFF.

This clonotype was observed many times. This chain connects TRBV28 to TRBJ1-1, with 8 bases fitting TRBD1. Looked up from germline, CDR1 is MDHEN and CDR2 is SYDVKM. The length of the CDR3 is 14 residues. V shed 8 bases, J shed 3 bases, and the junction held 8 bases outside the gene matches. Here the CDR3 reads CASLLTGGHTEAFF. The CDR3 DNA reads TGTGCCAGCCTCCTCACAGGGGGGCACACTGAAGCTTTCTTT.